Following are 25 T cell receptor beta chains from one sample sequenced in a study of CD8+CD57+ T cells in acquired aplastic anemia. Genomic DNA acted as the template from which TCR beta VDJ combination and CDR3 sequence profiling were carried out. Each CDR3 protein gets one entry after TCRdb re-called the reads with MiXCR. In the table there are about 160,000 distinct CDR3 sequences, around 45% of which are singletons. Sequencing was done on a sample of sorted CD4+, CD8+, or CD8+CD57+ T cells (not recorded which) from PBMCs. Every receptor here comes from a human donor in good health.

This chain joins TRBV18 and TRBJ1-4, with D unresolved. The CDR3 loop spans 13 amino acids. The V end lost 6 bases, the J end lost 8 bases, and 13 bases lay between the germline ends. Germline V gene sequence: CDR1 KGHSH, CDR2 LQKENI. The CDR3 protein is CASSSRKGEKLFF. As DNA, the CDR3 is TGTGCCAGCTCTAGTCGGAAGGGAGAAAAACTGTTTTTT.

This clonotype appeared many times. CDR3 bases: TGTGCCAGCAGCTTAACGGGACAGGGCACAGATACGCAGTATTTT. It is translated as CASSLTGQGTDTQYF. The V and J genes are TRBV7-3 and TRBJ2-3, with 8 bases that match TRBD1. V lost 0 bases to trimming and J lost 1 base; unmatched junction nucleotides: 0. This CDR3 has 15 amino acids. CDR1 is SGHTA and CDR2 is FQGTGA in the germline V gene.

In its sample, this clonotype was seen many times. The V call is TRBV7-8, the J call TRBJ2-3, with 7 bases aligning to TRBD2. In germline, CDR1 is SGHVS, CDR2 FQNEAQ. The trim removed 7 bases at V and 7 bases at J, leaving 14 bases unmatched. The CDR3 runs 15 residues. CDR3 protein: CASNPRGTSFNTQYF. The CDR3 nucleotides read TGTGCCAGCAACCCGCGGGGGACGTCATTCAATACGCAGTATTTT.

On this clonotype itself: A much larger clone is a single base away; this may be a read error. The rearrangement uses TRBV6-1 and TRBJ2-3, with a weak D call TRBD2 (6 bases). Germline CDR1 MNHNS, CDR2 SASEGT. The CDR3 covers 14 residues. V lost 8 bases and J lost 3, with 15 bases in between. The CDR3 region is CASGRLGRTDTQYF. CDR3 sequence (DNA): TGTGCCAGCGGGAGGTTAGGGAGGACAGATACGCAGTATTTT.

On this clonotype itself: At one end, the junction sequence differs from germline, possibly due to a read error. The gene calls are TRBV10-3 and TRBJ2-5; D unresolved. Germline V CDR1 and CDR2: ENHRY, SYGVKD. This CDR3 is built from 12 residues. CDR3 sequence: CAISEWSRGSLF. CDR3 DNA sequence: TGTGCCATCAGTGAGTGGTCACGAGGCAGCCTGTTC.

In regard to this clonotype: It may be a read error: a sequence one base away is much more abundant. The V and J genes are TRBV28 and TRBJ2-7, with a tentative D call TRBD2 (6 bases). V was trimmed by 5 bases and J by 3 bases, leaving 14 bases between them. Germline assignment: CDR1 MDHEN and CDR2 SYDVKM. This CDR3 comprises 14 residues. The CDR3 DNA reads TGTGCCAGCAGTGCTAGCGTGCCGGTCTACGAGCAGTACTTC. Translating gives CASSASVPVYEQYF. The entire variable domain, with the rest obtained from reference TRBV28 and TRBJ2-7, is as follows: DVKVTQSSRYLVKRTGEKVFLECVQDMDHENMFWYRQDPGLGLRLIYFSYDVKMKEKGDIPEGYSVSREKKERFSLILESASTNQTSMYLCASSASVPVYEQYFGPGTRLTVT.

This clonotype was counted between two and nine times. CDR3 DNA: TGTGCCAGCAGGCTAGCGGGAGCCACAGATACGCAGTATTTT. Translation: CASRLAGATDTQYF. V and J are TRBV28 and TRBJ2-3; 10 bases align to TRBD2. The CDR3 covers 14 residues. Germline CDR1 and CDR2: MDHEN and SYDVKM. Losses at the gene ends were 6 bases for V and 2 bases for J; bases not matched to a gene: 2.

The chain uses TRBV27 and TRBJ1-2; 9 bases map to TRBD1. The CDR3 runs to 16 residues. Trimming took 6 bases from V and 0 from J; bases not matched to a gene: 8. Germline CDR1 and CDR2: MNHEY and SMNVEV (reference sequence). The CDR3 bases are TGTGCCAGCAGCATACGACGACAGGGGGCTAACTATGGCTACACCTTC. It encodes CASSIRRQGANYGYTF.

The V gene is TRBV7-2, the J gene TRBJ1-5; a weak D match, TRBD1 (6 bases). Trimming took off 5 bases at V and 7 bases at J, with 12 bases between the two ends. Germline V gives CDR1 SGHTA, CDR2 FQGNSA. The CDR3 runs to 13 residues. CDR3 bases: TGTGCCAGCAGCGGGGGGCTGGGGCAGCCCCAGCATTTT. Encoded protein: CASSGGLGQPQHF.

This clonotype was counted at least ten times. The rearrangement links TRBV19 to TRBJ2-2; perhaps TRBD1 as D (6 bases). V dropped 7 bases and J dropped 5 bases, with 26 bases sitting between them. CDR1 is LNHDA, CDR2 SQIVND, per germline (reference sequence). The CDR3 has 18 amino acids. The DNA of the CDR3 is TGTGCCAGTAATACGCACAGGGACCCTCCTTCTAGAACCGGGGAGCTGTTTTTT. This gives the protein CASNTHRDPPSRTGELFF. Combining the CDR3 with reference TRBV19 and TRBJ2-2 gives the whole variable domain DGGITQSPKYLFRKEGQNVTLSCEQNLNHDAMYWYRQDPGQGLRLIYYSQIVNDFQKGDIAEGYSVSREKKESFPLTVTSAQKNPTAFYLCASNTHRDPPSRTGELFFGEGSRLTVL.

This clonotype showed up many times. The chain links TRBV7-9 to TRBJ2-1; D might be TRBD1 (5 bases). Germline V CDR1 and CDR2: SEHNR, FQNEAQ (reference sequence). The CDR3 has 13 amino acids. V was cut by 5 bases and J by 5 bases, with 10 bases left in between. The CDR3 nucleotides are TGTGCCAGCAGCCAAGGGGCTAACAATGAGCAGTTCTTC. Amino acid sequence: CASSQGANNEQFF.

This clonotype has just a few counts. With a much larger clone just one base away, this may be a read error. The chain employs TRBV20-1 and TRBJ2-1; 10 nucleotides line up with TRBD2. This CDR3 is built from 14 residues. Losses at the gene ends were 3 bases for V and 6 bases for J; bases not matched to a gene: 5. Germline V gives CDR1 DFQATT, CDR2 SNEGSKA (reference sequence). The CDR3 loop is CSASGTSVSNEQFF. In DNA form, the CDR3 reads TGCAGTGCTAGTGGGACTAGCGTTTCCAATGAGCAGTTCTTC.

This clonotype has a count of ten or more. The CDR3 sequence is CSNRGRSYNEQFF. CDR3 nucleotides: TGCAGTAACAGGGGTCGCTCCTACAATGAGCAGTTCTTC. The V and J genes are TRBV20-1 and TRBJ2-1; TRBD1 matches at 7 bases. The germline V gene encodes CDR1 DFQATT and CDR2 SNEGSKA (reference sequence). The CDR3 has 13 residues. The J segment lost 0 bases and the V segment lost 8 bases, leaving 4 bases of the junction unmatched.

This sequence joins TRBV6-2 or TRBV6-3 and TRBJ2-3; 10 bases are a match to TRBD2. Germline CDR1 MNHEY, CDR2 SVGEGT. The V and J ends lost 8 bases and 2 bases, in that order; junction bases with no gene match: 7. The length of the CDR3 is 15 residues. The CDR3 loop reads CASGLAGELTDTQYF. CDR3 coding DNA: TGTGCCAGCGGCCTAGCGGGGGAACTCACAGATACGCAGTATTTT.

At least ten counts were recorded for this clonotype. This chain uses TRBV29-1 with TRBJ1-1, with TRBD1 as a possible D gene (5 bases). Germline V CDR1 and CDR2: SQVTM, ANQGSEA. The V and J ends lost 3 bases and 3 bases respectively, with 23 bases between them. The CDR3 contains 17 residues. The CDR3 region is CSVDPGGGRFLYTEAFF. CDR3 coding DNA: TGCAGCGTTGACCCAGGTGGGGGGAGGTTTTTGTACACTGAAGCTTTCTTT.

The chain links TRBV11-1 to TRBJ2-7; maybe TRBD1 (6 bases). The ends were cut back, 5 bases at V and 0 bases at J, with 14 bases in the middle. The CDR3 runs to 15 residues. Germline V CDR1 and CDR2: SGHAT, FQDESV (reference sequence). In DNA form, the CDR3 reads TGTGCCAGCAGCCTCGGGACACCAAGCTCCTACGAGCAGTACTTC. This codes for CASSLGTPSSYEQYF.

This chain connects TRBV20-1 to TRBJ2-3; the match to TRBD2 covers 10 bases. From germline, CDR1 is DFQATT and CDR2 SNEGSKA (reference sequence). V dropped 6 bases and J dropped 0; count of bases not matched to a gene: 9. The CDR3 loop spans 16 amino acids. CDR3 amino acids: CSAVAGGQGSTDTQYF. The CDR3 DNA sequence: TGCAGTGCGGTAGCGGGGGGCCAGGGTAGCACAGATACGCAGTATTTT.

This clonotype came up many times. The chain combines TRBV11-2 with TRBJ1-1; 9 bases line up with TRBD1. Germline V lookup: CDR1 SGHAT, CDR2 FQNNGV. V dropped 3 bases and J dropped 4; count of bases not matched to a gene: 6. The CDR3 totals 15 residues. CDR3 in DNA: TGTGCCAGCAGCTTGTTGGGACAGGGAGGCACTGAAGCTTTCTTT. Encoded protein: CASSLLGQGGTEAFF.

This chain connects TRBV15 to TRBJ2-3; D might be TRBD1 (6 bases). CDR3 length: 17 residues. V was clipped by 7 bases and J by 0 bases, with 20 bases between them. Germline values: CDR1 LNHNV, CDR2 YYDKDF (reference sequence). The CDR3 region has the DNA TGTGCCACCAAGACCGATCAGGGGCGTCCTAGCACAGATACGCAGTATTTT. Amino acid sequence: CATKTDQGRPSTDTQYF.

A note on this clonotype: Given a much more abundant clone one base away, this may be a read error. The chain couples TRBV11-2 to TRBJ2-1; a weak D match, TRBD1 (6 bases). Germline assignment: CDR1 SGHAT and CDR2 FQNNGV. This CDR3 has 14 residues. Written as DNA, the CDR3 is TGTGCCAGCAGCTTTCAGACAGGTCTCAATGCGCAGTTCTTC. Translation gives CASSFQTGLNAQFF.

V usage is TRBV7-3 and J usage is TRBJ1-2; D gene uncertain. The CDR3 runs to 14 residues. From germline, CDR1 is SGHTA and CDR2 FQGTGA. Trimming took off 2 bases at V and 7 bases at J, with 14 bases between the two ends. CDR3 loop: CASSLEAETIGYTF. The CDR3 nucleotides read TGTGCCAGCAGCTTAGAGGCGGAAACTATTGGCTACACCTTC.

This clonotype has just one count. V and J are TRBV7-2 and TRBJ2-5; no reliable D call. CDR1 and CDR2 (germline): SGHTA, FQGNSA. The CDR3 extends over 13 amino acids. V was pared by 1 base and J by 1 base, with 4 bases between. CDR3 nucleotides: TGTGCCAGCAGCTTAGAAACCCAAGAGACCCAGTACTTC. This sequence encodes CASSLETQETQYF.

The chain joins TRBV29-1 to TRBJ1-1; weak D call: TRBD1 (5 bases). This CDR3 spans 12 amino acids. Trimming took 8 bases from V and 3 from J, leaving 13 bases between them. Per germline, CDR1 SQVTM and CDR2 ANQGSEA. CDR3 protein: CSLIGADTEAFF. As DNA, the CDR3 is TGCAGCTTGATAGGGGCTGACACTGAAGCTTTCTTT.

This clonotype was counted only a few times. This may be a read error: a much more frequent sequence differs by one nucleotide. This chain's CDR3 is CASSPSSYNERFF. The CDR3, as DNA: TGTGCCAGCAGCCCGAGCTCCTACAATGAGCGGTTCTTC. V is TRBV7-3 and J is TRBJ2-1; D not certain. Germline V CDR1 and CDR2: SGHTA, FQGTGA. CDR3 size: 13 residues.

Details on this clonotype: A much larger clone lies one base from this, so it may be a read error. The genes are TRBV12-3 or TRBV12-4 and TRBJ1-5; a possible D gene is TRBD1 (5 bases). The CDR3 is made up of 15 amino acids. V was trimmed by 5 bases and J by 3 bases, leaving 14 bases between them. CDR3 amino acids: CASSPRAGFNQPQHF. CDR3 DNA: TGTGCCAGCAGTCCAAGGGCAGGGTTCAATCAGCCCCAGCATTTT.